These 31 T cell receptor beta chains originate from one sample sequenced in a study of blood T cell repertoires in COVID-19. TCRdb's copy holds only in-frame clones and misses some; the assay was immunoSEQ multiplex PCR. The table has about 390,000 clones, just under 90% seen once. Input material: PBMCs or T cells enriched from blood (not recorded which). The source is a woman in her forties or fifties who had recovered from COVID-19.

This clone was seen a few times. J is TRBJ1-4 and V is TRBV29-1; no reliable D call. This CDR3 comprises 12 residues. V lost 7 bases to trimming and J lost 7 bases, with 13 bases between them. Germline-derived CDR1 and CDR2 are SQVTM and ANQGSEA. The CDR3 protein is CSASRGGEKLFF. The CDR3 nucleotides read TGCAGCGCTTCGCGGGGAGGTGAAAAACTGTTTTTT.

The chain has TRBV19 and TRBJ1-2; D is perhaps TRBD1 (6 bases). There are 13 residues in the CDR3. In germline, CDR1 is LNHDA, CDR2 SQIVND (reference sequence). V lost 7 bases to trimming and J lost 2 bases, with 11 bases between them. The CDR3 nucleotides read TGTGCCAGTACCCAGGGGCCCAACTATGGCTACACCTTC. Amino acid sequence: CASTQGPNYGYTF.

The J gene is TRBJ1-5, the V gene TRBV30; a possible D gene is TRBD1 (5 bases). The CDR3 is 15 amino acids. Germline lookup yields CDR1 GTSNPN and CDR2 SVGIG (reference sequence). With 6 bases removed from V and 5 bases from J, the gap between germline ends came to 20 bases. CDR3 residues: CACGGFAGFDQPQHF. The CDR3 nucleotides read TGTGCCTGTGGGGGGTTTGCTGGGTTTGATCAGCCCCAGCATTTT. The full variable domain, its missing parts supplied by reference TRBV30 and TRBJ1-5, is SQTIHQWPATLVQPVGSPLSLECTVEGTSNPNLYWYRQAAGRGLQLLFYSVGIGQISSEVPQNLSASRPQDRQFILSSKKLLLSDSGFYLCACGGFAGFDQPQHFGDGTRLSIL.

The chain recombines TRBV12-3 or TRBV12-4 with TRBJ1-6; D gene uncertain. V was shortened by 2 bases and J by 8 bases, with 7 bases between the two germline ends. CDR3 length equals 13 residues. The CDR3 reads CASSLKGDSPLHF. CDR3 coding DNA: TGTGCCAGCAGTTTAAAAGGAGATTCACCCCTCCACTTT.

The genes are TRBV5-1 and TRBJ1-2; 7 bases map to TRBD1. The CDR3 is 13 amino acids. V was clipped by 4 bases and J by 5 bases; unmatched bases: 5. CDR1 is SGHRS, CDR2 YFSETQ, per germline. Written as DNA, the CDR3 is TGCGCCAGCAGCGGACAGGCTCGGTATGGCTACACCTTC. Translated: CASSGQARYGYTF.

The chain couples TRBV2 to TRBJ2-2; D may be TRBD1 (6 bases). Germline CDR1 is SNHLY and CDR2 is FYNNEI. With 6 bases removed from V and 5 bases from J, the gap between germline ends came to 13 bases. There are 14 residues in the CDR3. CDR3 sequence reads: CASSPIGGTGELFF. The DNA for the CDR3 is TGTGCCAGCAGCCCAATAGGGGGAACCGGGGAGCTGTTTTTT.

In DNA, the CDR3 is TGTGCCAGCAGCCGTCAGGGGGCCCTCAACACTGAAGCTTTCTTT. It translates to CASSRQGALNTEAFF. V is TRBV3-1 (or the pseudogene TRBV3-2) and J is TRBJ1-1, with 8 bases fitting TRBD1. Germline CDR1 is LGHDT and CDR2 is YNNKEL (reference sequence). CDR3 size: 15 residues. V dropped 4 bases and J dropped 2; count of bases not matched to a gene: 6.

This chain connects TRBV19 to TRBJ1-3; 11 nucleotides align to TRBD1. CDR3 size: 15 residues. CDR1 and CDR2 (germline): LNHDA, SQIVND (reference sequence). V lost 10 bases to trimming and J lost 1 base; unmatched junction nucleotides: 6. In DNA, the CDR3 is TGTGCCACCAGGACAGGGGGCATTTCTGGAAACACCATATATTTT. It yields the protein CATRTGGISGNTIYF. Together with reference TRBV19 and TRBJ1-3, the CDR3 gives the full variable domain: DGGITQSPKYLFRKEGQNVTLSCEQNLNHDAMYWYRQDPGQGLRLIYYSQIVNDFQKGDIAEGYSVSREKKESFPLTVTSAQKNPTAFYLCATRTGGISGNTIYFGEGSWLTVV.

The gene calls are TRBV7-3 and TRBJ2-6; D is unclear. This CDR3 is 17 amino acids long. V lost 1 base and J lost 0, with 10 bases in between. CDR1 is SGHTA and CDR2 is FQGTGA in the germline V gene. The CDR3, as DNA: TGTGCCAGCAGCTTAATTGGGCAGAGCTCTGGGGCCAACGTCCTGACTTTC. Its protein product is CASSLIGQSSGANVLTF.

This chain joins TRBV3-1 (or the pseudogene TRBV3-2) and TRBJ1-2, with 7 bases identical to TRBD1. V gave up 3 bases and J gave up 7 bases; unmatched junction bases: 5. The germline V gene has CDR1 LGHDT and CDR2 YNNKEL (reference sequence). The CDR3 runs 13 residues. CDR3 protein: CASSQGQLSGYTF. Here the CDR3 DNA reads TGTGCCAGCAGCCAGGGACAGCTAAGTGGCTACACCTTC.

The chain combines TRBV3-1 (or the pseudogene TRBV3-2) with TRBJ1-4, with D possibly TRBD1 on 5 matching bases. CDR1 is LGHDT and CDR2 is YNNKEL in the germline V gene (reference sequence). V lost 2 bases and J 8 bases, leaving 9 bases between the germline ends. This CDR3 has 13 amino acids. The CDR3 is CASSQFRGEKLFF. The CDR3 DNA follows: TGTGCCAGCAGCCAATTCCGGGGGGAAAAACTGTTTTTT.

The CDR3 is CASGGGVTYEQYF. The DNA for the CDR3 is TGTGCCAGTGGCGGGGGCGTAACCTACGAGCAGTACTTC. The genes are TRBV19 and TRBJ2-7; perhaps TRBD2 as D (7 bases). In germline, CDR1 is LNHDA, CDR2 SQIVND (reference sequence). CDR3 size: 13 residues. The ends were cut back, 8 bases at V and 2 bases at J, with 13 bases in the middle.

The chain couples TRBV9 to TRBJ1-1, with TRBD1 as a possible D gene (5 bases). V was trimmed by 1 base and J by 4 bases, leaving 11 bases between them. Per germline, CDR1 SGDLS and CDR2 YYNGEE. The CDR3 sequence is 14 residues long. The CDR3 loop reads CASSVWGEGTEAFF. The CDR3 nucleotides are TGTGCCAGCAGCGTATGGGGGGAGGGCACTGAAGCTTTCTTT.

In this sample, this clone turned up once. The CDR3: CASSARPPYNNSPLHF. Here the CDR3 DNA reads TGTGCCAGCAGCGCTAGGCCCCCATACAATAATTCACCCCTCCACTTT. The chain couples TRBV7-2 to TRBJ1-6; D call uncertain. Looked up from germline, CDR1 is SGHTA and CDR2 is FQGNSA. The V gene lost 5 bases and the J gene lost 5 bases, with 16 bases spanning the gap. This CDR3 is 16 amino acids long.

This clone was found once. This chain links TRBV4-1 with TRBJ2-1; 9 bases line up with TRBD1. Looked up from germline, CDR1 is MGHRA and CDR2 is YSYEKL. CDR3 length equals 16 residues. The V segment lost 4 bases and the J segment 9 bases; nucleotides outside the gene matches: 13. The CDR3 DNA reads TGCGCCAGCAGCCTAGACTACAGGGGGCGAGGGGGTGAGCAGTTCTTC. This encodes CASSLDYRGRGGEQFF.

The chain recombines TRBV18 with TRBJ1-2; the D gene is possibly TRBD1 (5 bases). CDR1 is KGHSH and CDR2 is LQKENI in the germline V gene. The CDR3 runs 14 residues. V was clipped by 2 bases and J by 4 bases, with 11 bases between them. The CDR3 here is CASSPSPTGYGYTF. The CDR3 region has the DNA TGTGCCAGCTCACCAAGCCCCACAGGCTATGGCTACACCTTC.

This clone was seen a single time. The V call is TRBV7-3, the J call TRBJ1-2; the D is unclear. The CDR3 length is 12 residues. V was clipped by 5 bases and J by 8 bases, with 12 bases between them. Germline V lookup: CDR1 SGHTA, CDR2 FQGTGA. Here the CDR3 reads CASSQEGVGYTF. In DNA, the CDR3 is TGTGCCAGCAGCCAAGAGGGAGTCGGCTACACCTTC.

This rearrangement joins TRBV10-3 to TRBJ2-3; the match to TRBD2 covers 8 bases. This CDR3 region has 15 residues. Per the germline V gene, CDR1 is ENHRY and CDR2 is SYGVKD. V lost 9 bases and J lost 0; bases outside the gene matches: 8. The DNA of the CDR3 is TGTGCCATGACGCGGGGGGAAACTAGCACAGATACGCAGTATTTT. Encoded protein: CAMTRGETSTDTQYF.

This clone was detected ten times or more. The chain joins TRBV5-1 to TRBJ2-7; the match to TRBD2 covers 8 bases. Germline V lookup: CDR1 SGHRS, CDR2 YFSETQ. J lost 5 bases, V lost 0 bases, and 4 bases had no gene match. The CDR3 is 14 residues long. CDR3 sequence reads: CASSLEVAGNEQYF. DNA for the CDR3: TGCGCCAGCAGCTTGGAAGTAGCGGGGAACGAGCAGTACTTC.

V and J are TRBV5-1 and TRBJ1-1, with D possibly TRBD1 on 5 matching bases. The germline V gene has CDR1 SGHRS and CDR2 YFSETQ. The CDR3 extends over 12 amino acids. V gave up 4 bases and J gave up 10 bases, with 14 bases separating them. In DNA, the CDR3 is TGCGCCAGCAGCCTGGAGGGACTTGGAGCTTTCTTT. Its protein is CASSLEGLGAFF.

This chain joins TRBV5-6 and TRBJ1-3, with D tentatively TRBD1 (5 bases). The CDR3 runs 12 residues. Germline lookup yields CDR1 SGHDT and CDR2 YYEEEE. V dropped 1 base and J dropped 10 bases, with 9 bases sitting between them. The CDR3 DNA sequence: TGTGCCAGCAGCTTGTATAGGGGAACCATATATTTT. As protein: CASSLYRGTIYF.

V usage is TRBV2 and J usage is TRBJ1-2; D is possibly TRBD1 (5 bases). V was trimmed by 3 bases and J by 7 bases, leaving 18 bases between them. CDR1 is SNHLY and CDR2 is FYNNEI in the germline V gene. CDR3 length: 15 residues. The CDR3 reads CASSDVAGTAGGYTF. The CDR3 region has the DNA TGTGCCAGCAGTGATGTCGCTGGGACTGCGGGTGGCTACACCTTC.

This sequence joins TRBV27 and TRBJ2-3, with D possibly TRBD2 on 5 matching bases. The CDR3 has 15 amino acids. The V end lost 6 bases, the J end lost 2 bases, and 15 bases lay between the germline ends. The germline gives CDR1 MNHEY, CDR2 SMNVEV (reference sequence). CDR3 amino acids: CASRPGGLITDTQYF. CDR3 DNA: TGTGCCAGCAGGCCCGGAGGCTTAATCACAGATACGCAGTATTTT.

This chain links TRBV5-1 with TRBJ1-4; possibly TRBD1 for D (5 bases). This CDR3 has 15 residues. The V and J ends lost 0 bases and 5 bases respectively, with 11 bases between them. The germline V gene has CDR1 SGHRS and CDR2 YFSETQ. The CDR3: CASSLVFGGNEKLFF. Written as DNA, the CDR3 is TGCGCCAGCAGCTTGGTTTTCGGGGGGAATGAAAAACTGTTTTTT.

The rearrangement links TRBV6-5 to TRBJ1-2, with D hard to call. The V end was cut by 4 bases, the J end by 5 bases, with 14 bases between. The CDR3 is 14 amino acids. Germline V lookup: CDR1 MNHEY, CDR2 SVGAGI. The CDR3 DNA follows: TGTGCCAGCAGTTCGTACAACCCCTTTTATGGCTACACCTTC. Translated: CASSSYNPFYGYTF.

The sample holds a few counts of this clone. This chain joins TRBV12-3 or TRBV12-4 and TRBJ2-7; D is unclear. The CDR3 is 12 amino acids. V lost 2 bases, J lost 4 bases, and 6 bases lay in between. The CDR3 here is CASSLSQYEQYF. CDR3 coding DNA: TGTGCCAGCAGTTTATCCCAGTACGAGCAGTACTTC.

The chain has TRBV29-1 and TRBJ1-1, with D perhaps matching TRBD1 (5 bases). Trimming stripped 1 base from V and 4 bases from J, with 16 bases between. The length of the CDR3 is 15 residues. Germline CDR1 reads SQVTM; CDR2 reads ANQGSEA. CDR3 in amino acids: CSVEVSGKRGTEAFF. DNA for the CDR3: TGCAGCGTTGAAGTTTCGGGCAAAAGGGGCACTGAAGCTTTCTTT.

This chain connects TRBV27 to TRBJ2-7; TRBD1 matches at 12 bases. This CDR3 region has 15 residues. Trimming removed 6 bases from V and 5 bases from J; junction bases left unmatched: 8. CDR1 and CDR2 (germline): MNHEY, SMNVEV (reference sequence). CDR3 loop: CASRPLGQGAHEQYF. The CDR3 bases are TGTGCCAGCAGACCTTTGGGACAGGGGGCCCACGAGCAGTACTTC.

The genes are TRBV11-3 and TRBJ1-4; 8 bases line up with TRBD1. Germline V gene lookup returns CDR1 SGHNT and CDR2 YENEEA. V shed 3 bases and J 3 bases; nucleotides not matched to a gene: 3. CDR3 length: 15 amino acids. The CDR3 protein is CASSLTGAPNEKLFF. As DNA, the CDR3 is TGTGCCAGCAGCTTGACAGGGGCCCCTAATGAAAAACTGTTTTTT.

The J gene is TRBJ2-7, the V gene TRBV10-3; 8 bases match TRBD1. V trimming: 5 bases; J trimming: 3 bases; junction bases outside the gene matches: 12. The CDR3 sequence is 16 residues long. In germline, CDR1 is ENHRY, CDR2 SYGVKD. CDR3 sequence (DNA): TGTGCCATCAGTCCGACGGACAGGGTCCTAGACTACGAGCAGTACTTC. It encodes CAISPTDRVLDYEQYF.

The J gene is TRBJ2-1, the V gene TRBV5-1, with 7 positions matching TRBD2. With 4 bases clipped from V and 7 bases from J, the junction kept 11 bases outside the gene matches. Germline lookup yields CDR1 SGHRS and CDR2 YFSETQ. CDR3 size: 15 residues. The CDR3 coding sequence is TGCGCCAGCAGCCCTGGACTAGAATTTCGGAATGAGCAGTTCTTC. It translates to CASSPGLEFRNEQFF.